This T cell receptor beta chain came from a study of blood T cell repertoires in COVID-19. Turning to the study itself: The United States, Italy and Spain supplied acute and convalescent COVID-19 samples.

Trimming removed 0 bases from V and 4 bases from J, with 12 bases in between. The CDR3 totals 15 residues. Germline V gene sequence: CDR1 LGHNA, CDR2 YSLEER. How the authors handled the data: Amplification with reference gene primers provided the estimates of nucleated cell counts. The protocol was immunoSEQ multiplex PCR, while the TCRdb copy is restricted to in-frame clones and leaves out a portion. The DNA gave D and trimming, while V, J and clone size come from that table. This sample has 150,000 or so clones, with 88% found just once. The TCR sequence derives from a man between 60 and 75 years old with acute or convalescent COVID-19. The material sequenced was peripheral blood. This rearrangement joins TRBV4-3 to TRBJ1-1; perhaps TRBD1 as D (6 bases). The CDR3 is CASSQENGGPTEAFF. CDR3 nucleotide sequence: TGCGCCAGCAGCCAAGAAAACGGGGGGCCCACTGAAGCTTTCTTT.